Below are 26 T cell receptor beta chains sequenced from a single sample in a study of human T cells and chemical hapten exposure. TCRdb independently ran MiXCR on the RACE reads; one entry per CDR3 protein. The table shows some 190,000 distinct CDR3 sequences, with around 24% occurring only once. This sample's time point: patch test 1, 2 weeks after DPC sensitization. Treatment specified: therapeutic diphenylcyclopropenone sensitization with weekly scalp DPC. Sequenced here: whole blood, sampled in connection with sensitization to the hapten diphenylcyclopropenone (DPC). All receptors derive from a woman aged 45-59 years with alopecia areata. Some clones in this sample may be carry-over from other donors' samples.

The V gene is TRBV11-3, the J gene TRBJ2-1; D call uncertain. Germline V gene lookup returns CDR1 SGHNT and CDR2 YENEEA. The CDR3 contains 15 residues. Trimming removed 4 bases at V and 3 bases at J, with 13 bases between. CDR3 region: CASSYEGRSYNEQFF. The CDR3 bases are TGTGCCAGCAGCTATGAAGGCCGAAGCTACAATGAGCAGTTCTTC.

The chain employs TRBV29-1 and TRBJ1-3; the D gene is possibly TRBD1 (5 bases). In germline, CDR1 is SQVTM, CDR2 ANQGSEA. This CDR3 contains 13 residues. V was cut by 8 bases and J by 4 bases, with 15 bases left in between. The CDR3 coding sequence is TGCAGCTTTCGACAGTCCGTAGGAAACACCATATATTTT. This encodes CSFRQSVGNTIYF.

The chain joins TRBV11-1 to TRBJ2-1, with 7 bases lining up with TRBD2. Per the germline V gene, CDR1 is SGHAT and CDR2 is FQDESV (reference sequence). The CDR3 totals 14 residues. V was clipped by 5 bases and J by 3 bases; unmatched bases: 4. CDR3 sequence reads: CASSPLARYNEQFF. The CDR3 DNA sequence: TGTGCCAGCAGCCCACTAGCGCGCTACAATGAGCAGTTCTTC.

This clonotype was found a few times. This chain connects TRBV20-1 to TRBJ2-3, with D hard to call. Trimming cost V 2 bases and J 1 base, with 13 bases left between them. Germline V gene lookup returns CDR1 DFQATT and CDR2 SNEGSKA (reference sequence). The CDR3 has 15 amino acids. The CDR3 DNA reads as TGCAGTGCTAGAATAATGATCCGGGGCACAGATACGCAGTATTTT. Protein sequence: CSARIMIRGTDTQYF.

A few counts support this clonotype. The V call is TRBV21-1, the J call TRBJ2-2; TRBD1, the table's D call, was not compared with the DNA. TRBV21-1 corresponds to a pseudogene. The CDR3 totals 15 residues. Written as DNA, the CDR3 is TGTGCCAGCAGCAAAGAGGGGGAGGCCACCGGGGAGCTGTTTTTT. Protein product: CASSKEGEATGELFF.

This clonotype was counted between two and nine times. This chain connects TRBV6-6 to TRBJ1-1; D gene unclear. The CDR3 loop spans 13 amino acids. Germline V CDR1 and CDR2: MNHNY, SVGAGI (reference sequence). The ends were cut back, 10 bases at V and 2 bases at J, with 14 bases in the middle. The CDR3 DNA follows: TGTGCCACCGCGGGAGGAAGTAACACTGAAGCTTTCTTT. This sequence encodes CATAGGSNTEAFF.

The CDR3, as DNA: TGCAGCGTTCGACAGGGGGGATCCGGGGAGCTGTTTTTT. This codes for CSVRQGGSGELFF. The chain is built from TRBV29-1 and TRBJ2-2; 9 nucleotides agree with TRBD1. The junction had 4 bases not matched to a gene; V was cut back by 5 bases and J by 6 bases. The CDR3 has 13 amino acids. Germline V gene data show CDR1 as SQVTM and CDR2 as ANQGSEA.

This clonotype was observed a handful of times. The V gene is TRBV5-1, the J gene TRBJ2-7, with a possible D match to TRBD2 (6 bases). Germline lookup yields CDR1 SGHRS and CDR2 YFSETQ. With 0 bases removed from V and 2 bases from J, the gap between germline ends came to 21 bases. The CDR3 has 18 amino acids. The CDR3: CASSLEASRWGDTYEQYF. The CDR3 coding sequence is TGCGCCAGCAGCTTGGAAGCCAGCCGGTGGGGGGATACCTACGAGCAGTACTTC.

The table lists this clonotype with many counts. The chain couples TRBV7-2 to TRBJ2-5; no definite D call. V gave up 2 bases and J gave up 4 bases, with 5 bases separating them. Germline CDR1 reads SGHTA; CDR2 reads FQGNSA. There are 12 residues in the CDR3. The CDR3 loop is CASSLNGETQYF. The CDR3 nucleotides read TGTGCCAGCAGCTTAAACGGAGAGACCCAGTACTTC.

This chain joins TRBV7-8 and TRBJ1-1, with 10 bases matching TRBD1. The CDR3 consists of 18 residues. Germline CDR1 and CDR2: SGHVS and FQNEAQ. The J segment lost 0 bases and the V segment lost 5 bases, leaving 12 bases of the junction unmatched. CDR3 protein: CASSETDRGRVVNTEAFF. The CDR3 region has the DNA TGTGCCAGCAGCGAGACGGACAGGGGGAGGGTGGTGAACACTGAAGCTTTCTTT.

This chain uses TRBV20-1 with TRBJ2-1; maybe TRBD1 (5 bases). The V gene's germline CDR1 is DFQATT and CDR2 SNEGSKA (reference sequence). The CDR3 contains 19 residues. Trimming left V 5 bases short and J 0 bases short, with 26 bases between. The CDR3 here is CSALGHAGKSVVSYNEQFF. CDR3 in DNA: TGCAGTGCTCTAGGGCATGCAGGGAAGTCTGTGGTCTCCTACAATGAGCAGTTCTTC.

In its sample, this clonotype was seen a few times. The gene calls are TRBV5-4 and TRBJ2-5, with a weak D call TRBD2 (6 bases). Germline CDR1 reads SGHNT; CDR2 reads YYREEE (reference sequence). V dropped 1 base and J dropped 4 bases, with 14 bases sitting between them. This CDR3 contains 15 residues. The CDR3 DNA sequence: TGTGCCAGCAGCTTGAGTCCTAGCGAACGAGAGACCCAGTACTTC. It yields the protein CASSLSPSERETQYF.

This rearrangement joins TRBV4-2 to TRBJ2-4; the match to TRBD2 covers 11 bases. There are 17 residues in the CDR3. Germline values: CDR1 LGHNA, CDR2 YNFKEQ. V dropped 0 bases and J dropped 9; count of bases not matched to a gene: 10. CDR3: CASSQEAYSGRGVIQYF. CDR3 sequence (DNA): TGTGCCAGCAGCCAAGAGGCATATAGCGGGAGGGGGGTCATTCAGTACTTC.

The chain recombines TRBV4-1 with TRBJ1-2; weak D call: TRBD1 (6 bases). Germline V gene data show CDR1 as MGHRA and CDR2 as YSYEKL. The CDR3 is made up of 15 amino acids. The V end lost 2 bases, the J end lost 2 bases, and 12 bases lay between the germline ends. DNA for the CDR3: TGCGCCAGCAGCCAACTCGCGGGGGGCAACTATGGCTACACCTTC. This encodes CASSQLAGGNYGYTF.

The chain joins TRBV7-9 to TRBJ2-5; D tentatively reads TRBD1 or TRBD2 (6 bases each). CDR1 is SEHNR and CDR2 is FQNEAQ in the germline V gene (reference sequence). The CDR3 is 15 residues long. The V gene lost 5 bases and the J gene lost 7 bases, with 20 bases spanning the gap. The CDR3 region has the DNA TGTGCCAGCAGCCTACGACTAGAGGGGGTATTGACCCAGTACTTC. The encoded protein is CASSLRLEGVLTQYF.

This clonotype has only a few counts. The rearrangement uses TRBV29-1 and TRBJ1-1; D gene ambiguous. The germline V and J ends were trimmed by 6 bases and 9 bases, with 20 bases remaining between them. This CDR3 contains 13 residues. The germline CDR1 and CDR2 sequences are SQVTM and ANQGSEA. CDR3 nucleotides: TGCAGCGTGCAAACTCAAATTAATACAAAAGCTTTCTTT. Its translation: CSVQTQINTKAFF. Complete variable domain (other parts from reference TRBV29-1 and TRBJ1-1): SAVISQKPSRDICQRGTSLTIQCQVDSQVTMMFWYRQQPGQSLTLIATANQGSEATYESGFVIDKFPISRPNLTFSTLTVSNMSPEDSSIYLCSVQTQINTKAFFGQGTRLTVV.

Only a few counts were recorded for this clonotype. The chain couples TRBV6-6 to TRBJ2-1; D may be TRBD1 (5 bases). There are 17 residues in the CDR3. Germline-derived CDR1 and CDR2 are MNHNY and SVGAGI (reference sequence). Trimming shortened V by 0 bases and J by 3 bases, and 15 bases separated the two germline ends. CDR3 sequence (DNA): TGTGCCAGCAGTTACTCCGCGCCCACAGGAGTCTACAATGAGCAGTTCTTC. This encodes CASSYSAPTGVYNEQFF.

CDR3 loop: CATLGQGYTEAFF. The CDR3 DNA reads as TGTGCCACCCTCGGGCAGGGTTACACTGAAGCTTTCTTT. The chain couples TRBV24-1 to TRBJ1-1; D perhaps matches TRBD1 (5 bases). The CDR3 contains 13 residues. CDR1 KGHDR and CDR2 SFDVKD come from the germline V gene. Trimming stripped 9 bases from V and 3 bases from J, with 13 bases between.

This clonotype turned up a few times. V gene TRBV29-1 combines with J gene TRBJ1-4; D ambiguous. Trimming cost V 0 bases and J 0 bases, with 11 bases left between them. There are 16 residues in the CDR3. Germline assignment: CDR1 SQVTM and CDR2 ANQGSEA. DNA for the CDR3: TGCAGCGTTGAAGATCGAGACGGCCCAACTAATGAAAAACTGTTTTTT. This encodes CSVEDRDGPTNEKLFF. Complete variable domain (other parts from reference TRBV29-1 and TRBJ1-4): SAVISQKPSRDICQRGTSLTIQCQVDSQVTMMFWYRQQPGQSLTLIATANQGSEATYESGFVIDKFPISRPNLTFSTLTVSNMSPEDSSIYLCSVEDRDGPTNEKLFFGSGTQLSVL.

Turning to this clonotype: A much larger clone differs by one base, so this may be a read error. The CDR3 ends on some other residue instead of the conserved phenylalanine or tryptophan, so this is likely a read error. The chain recombines TRBV6-5 with TRBJ2-3, with TRBD2 matching over 13 bases. Looked up from germline, CDR1 is MNHEY and CDR2 is SVGAGI. V lost 5 bases and J lost 2; bases outside the gene matches: 10. This CDR3 contains 18 residues. CDR3 protein: CASSNLGLAGVITDTQYS. The CDR3 bases are TGTGCCAGCAGTAATCTTGGACTAGCGGGAGTTATCACAGATACGCAGTATTCT.

This clonotype has only a few counts. V gene TRBV12-3 or TRBV12-4 combines with J gene TRBJ1-1, with TRBD1 matching over 7 bases. The length of the CDR3 is 14 residues. J lost 3 bases, V lost 5 bases, and 6 bases had no gene match. The CDR3 loop is CASSHRGSYTEAFF. For the CDR3, the DNA is TGTGCCAGCAGTCACAGGGGCAGCTACACTGAAGCTTTCTTT.

V gene TRBV27 combines with J gene TRBJ2-1; 13 bases are shared with TRBD2. Germline values: CDR1 MNHEY, CDR2 SMNVEV (reference sequence). The length of the CDR3 is 14 residues. Trimming at V came to 4 bases and at J to 10 bases, leaving 4 bases not matched to a gene. CDR3 sequence: CASSWTSGRMEQFF. CDR3 nucleotide sequence: TGTGCCAGCAGTTGGACTAGCGGGAGAATGGAGCAGTTCTTC.

This clonotype appeared a few times. The chain recombines TRBV7-2 with TRBJ1-6; maybe TRBD1 (6 bases). Germline assignment: CDR1 SGHTA and CDR2 FQGNSA. With 6 bases removed from V and 1 base from J, the gap between germline ends came to 13 bases. CDR3 size: 16 residues. The DNA for the CDR3 is TGTGCCAGCAGGCTGGGGGCGAGGTCCTATAATTCACCCCTCCACTTT. This encodes CASRLGARSYNSPLHF. The whole variable domain, remainder taken from reference TRBV7-2 and TRBJ1-6, is GAGVSQSPSNKVTEKGKDVELRCDPISGHTALYWYRQSLGQGLEFLIYFQGNSAPDKSGLPSDRFSAERTGGSVSTLTIQRTQQEDSAVYLCASRLGARSYNSPLHFGNGTRLTVT.

The sample holds a few counts of this clonotype. The V call is TRBV29-1, the J call TRBJ1-2; D call uncertain. Germline V gives CDR1 SQVTM, CDR2 ANQGSEA. CDR3 length: 13 residues. Trimming removed 7 bases from V and 8 bases from J, with 20 bases in between. CDR3 protein: CSATHSVPRGYTF. CDR3 nucleotide sequence: TGCAGCGCCACCCACTCGGTCCCCAGGGGCTACACCTTC.

This clonotype appeared a few times. The chain employs TRBV20-1 and TRBJ2-5; 7 nucleotides align to TRBD2. Losses at the gene ends were 3 bases for V and 0 bases for J; bases not matched to a gene: 1. CDR3 size: 13 residues. CDR1 DFQATT and CDR2 SNEGSKA come from the germline V gene (reference sequence). CDR3 residues: CSARGGNQETQYF. The CDR3 DNA follows: TGCAGTGCTAGGGGAGGGAACCAAGAGACCCAGTACTTC.

The rearrangement joins TRBV7-2 to TRBJ2-1; D is ambiguous. The V end lost 1 base, the J end lost 0 bases, and 7 bases lay between the germline ends. The CDR3 has 15 amino acids. In germline, CDR1 is SGHTA, CDR2 FQGNSA. The CDR3 loop reads CASSLVWSSYNEQFF. The CDR3 DNA is TGTGCCAGCAGCTTAGTATGGAGCTCCTACAATGAGCAGTTCTTC.